The following is a T cell receptor beta chain sequence with its context. Its matching antigen is unknown. The length of the CDR3 is 12 residues. Looked up from germline, CDR1 is LNHNV and CDR2 is YYDKDF (reference sequence). V was trimmed by 3 bases and J by 7 bases, leaving 7 bases between them. The data were taken from a study of OX40 agonist ivuxolimab in advanced cancers. General study findings and limits: The authors did not determine the antigen specificity of the expanded peripheral T cells.

The protocol was immunoSEQ multiplex PCR, while the TCRdb copy is restricted to in-frame clones and leaves out a portion. The sample lists just over 50,000 clones; around 77% were seen once. The origin of this receptor is an adult with an advanced solid tumor such as melanoma, head and neck, liver or kidney cancer. This chain joins TRBV15 and TRBJ2-1, with D unclear. The sample consisted of CD4+ or CD8+ T cells sorted from blood, taken in a trial of the OX40 agonist ivuxolimab. Here the CDR3 reads CATSSSVNEQFF. The CDR3 nucleotides are TGTGCCACCAGCAGTTCGGTAAATGAGCAGTTCTTC.